This T cell receptor beta chain derives from a study of T-cell memory formation after mild COVID-19. Notes on the study in general: Clones which contracted sat mainly in CM and EM if CD4+, and in EMRA if CD8+.

CDR1 is SGHTA, CDR2 FQGNSA, per germline. The V end was cut by 2 bases, the J end by 1 base, with 15 bases between. This CDR3 has 17 residues. This clonotype was picked up a small number of times. The antigen is unknown. TCRdb re-called the 5' RACE reads with MiXCR, one entry per CDR3 protein. The sample shows 250,000 to 350,000 distinct CDR3 sequences, just under 20% of them seen only once. The sample comprised PBMCs or a T cell subset sorted from them (not recorded which). V is TRBV7-2 and J is TRBJ1-5, with a possible D match to TRBD1 (6 bases). The TCR comes from a man between 18 and 35 years old who had mild COVID-19 (a few samples of this study predate the infection). Cell type and time point are not known. The CDR3 loop reads CASSLRGSAGSNQPQHF. The CDR3 DNA sequence: TGTGCCAGCAGCTTAAGGGGGTCGGCGGGGAGCAATCAGCCCCAGCATTTT.